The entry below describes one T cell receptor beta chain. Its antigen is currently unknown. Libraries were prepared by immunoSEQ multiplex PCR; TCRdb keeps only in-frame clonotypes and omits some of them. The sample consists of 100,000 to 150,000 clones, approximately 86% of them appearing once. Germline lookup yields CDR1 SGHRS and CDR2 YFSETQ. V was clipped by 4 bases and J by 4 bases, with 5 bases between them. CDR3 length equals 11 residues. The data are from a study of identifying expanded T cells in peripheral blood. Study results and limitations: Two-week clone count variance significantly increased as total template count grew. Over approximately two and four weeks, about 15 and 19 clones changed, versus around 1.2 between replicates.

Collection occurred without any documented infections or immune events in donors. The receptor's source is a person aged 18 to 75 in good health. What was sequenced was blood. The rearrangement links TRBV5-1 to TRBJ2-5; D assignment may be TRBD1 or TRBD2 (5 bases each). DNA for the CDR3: TGCGCCAGCAGCGGGGGAGAGACCCAGTACTTC. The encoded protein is CASSGGETQYF.